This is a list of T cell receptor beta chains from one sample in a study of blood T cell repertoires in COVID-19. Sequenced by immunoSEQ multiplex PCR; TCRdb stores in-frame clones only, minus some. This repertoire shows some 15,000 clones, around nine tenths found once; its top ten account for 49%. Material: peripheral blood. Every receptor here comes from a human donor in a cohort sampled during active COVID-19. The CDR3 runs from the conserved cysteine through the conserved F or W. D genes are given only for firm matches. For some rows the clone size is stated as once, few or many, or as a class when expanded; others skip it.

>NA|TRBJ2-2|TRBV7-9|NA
TGTGCCAGCAGCTTAGGCAGGTTGAACACCGGGGAGCTGTTTTTT
CASSLGRLNTGELFF
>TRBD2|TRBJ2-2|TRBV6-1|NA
TGTGCCAGCAGCGAAAATCGACTAGCGGGGTTTGATGCCGGGGAGCTGTTTTTT
CASSENRLAGFDAGELFF
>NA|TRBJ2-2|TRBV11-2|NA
TGTGCCAGCAGCCGTGACTACGGCACCGGGGAGCTGTTTTTT
CASSRDYGTGELFF
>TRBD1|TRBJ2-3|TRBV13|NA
TGTGCCAGCAGCCTCCGAAGGGACAGGAACACAGATACGCAGTATTTT
CASSLRRDRNTDTQYF
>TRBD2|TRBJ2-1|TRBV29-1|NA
TGCAGCGTTGATGGGGTCGGGACTAGGCTCGGGTATGAGCAGTTCTTC
CSVDGVGTRLGYEQFF
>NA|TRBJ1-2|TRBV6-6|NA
TGTGCCATCAAGAAGGAGACAGTTAACTATGGCTACACCTTC
CAIKKETVNYGYTF
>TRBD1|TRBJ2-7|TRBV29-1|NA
TGCAGCGTGGAAGCCGGGACAGGATCCCGAGAGCAGTACTTC
CSVEAGTGSREQYF
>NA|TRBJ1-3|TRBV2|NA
TGTGCCAGCACCGAGGAGAGGGACACCATATATTTT
CASTEERDTIYF
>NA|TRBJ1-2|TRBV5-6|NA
TGTGCCAGCAGCGAGGGTTGGGCCGGCTACACCTTC
CASSEGWAGYTF
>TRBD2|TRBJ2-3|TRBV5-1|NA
TGCGCCAGCAGGCGCGGGGGGGGCACAGATACGCAGTATTTT
CASRRGGGTDTQYF
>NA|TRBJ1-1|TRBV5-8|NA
TGTGCCAGCAGCAACAAGCTGGGCACGATGAACACTGAAGCTTTCTTT
CASSNKLGTMNTEAFF
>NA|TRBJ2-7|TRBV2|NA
TGTGCCAGCAAGTTCAACTTTGACTACGAGCAGTACTTC
CASKFNFDYEQYF
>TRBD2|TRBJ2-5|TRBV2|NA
TGTGCCAGCAGTGGGACTAGCGGACGGGAGACCCAGTACTTC
CASSGTSGRETQYF
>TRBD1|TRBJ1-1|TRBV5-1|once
TGCGCCAGCAGCTTGGTTGAGGGGGCGCGGATGAACACTGAAGCTTTCTTT
CASSLVEGARMNTEAFF
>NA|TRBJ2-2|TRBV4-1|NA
TGCGCCAGCAGCCAGGGGGACACCGACACCGGGGAGCTGTTTTTT
CASSQGDTDTGELFF
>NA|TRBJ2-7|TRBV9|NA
TGTGCCAGCAGCGTAGGGCTAGCGTTCTACGAGCAGTACTTC
CASSVGLAFYEQYF
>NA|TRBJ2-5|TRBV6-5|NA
TGTGCCAGCAGTTACGGGGCGTATACCCAAGAGACCCAGTACTTC
CASSYGAYTQETQYF
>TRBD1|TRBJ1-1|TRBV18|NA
TGTGCCAGCTCACCGACGGGACAGGGGCAGCTGAACACTGAAGCTTTCTTT
CASSPTGQGQLNTEAFF
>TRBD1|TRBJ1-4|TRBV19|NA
TGTGCCAGTAGTTCCCAGACAGGGACCTCTGAAAAACTGTTTTTT
CASSSQTGTSEKLFF
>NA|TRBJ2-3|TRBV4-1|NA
TGCGCCAGCAGCTCTAGACAGGATGTCGATACGCAGTATTTT
CASSSRQDVDTQYF
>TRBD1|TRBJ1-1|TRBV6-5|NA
TGTGCCAGCAGTTACGACCCAGGGGGTAGGGACACTGAAGCTTTCTTT
CASSYDPGGRDTEAFF
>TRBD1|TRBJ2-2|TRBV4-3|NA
TGCGCCAGCAGCCAAACCCGACAGGGCCGAACCGGGGAGCTGTTTTTT
CASSQTRQGRTGELFF
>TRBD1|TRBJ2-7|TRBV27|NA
TGTGCCAGCAGTTTTGGGAGACAGGGCCCCTACGAGCAGTACTTC
CASSFGRQGPYEQYF
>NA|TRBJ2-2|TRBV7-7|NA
TGTGCTAGCAGCTCGGACAGTATAAACACCGGGGAGCTGTTTTTT
CASSSDSINTGELFF
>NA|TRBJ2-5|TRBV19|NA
TGTGCCATCGCGGGACAGCACCAAGAGACCCAGTACTTC
CAIAGQHQETQYF
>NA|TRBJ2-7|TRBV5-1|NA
TGCGCCAGCAACTCGGGCAGCGGGGAGACCGTAAGGGGGGTCCACGAGCAGTACTTC
CASNSGSGETVRGVHEQYF
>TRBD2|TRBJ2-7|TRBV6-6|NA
TGTGCCAGCAGTTACCCCCAACTAGCGGACTCCTACGAGCAGTACTTC
CASSYPQLADSYEQYF